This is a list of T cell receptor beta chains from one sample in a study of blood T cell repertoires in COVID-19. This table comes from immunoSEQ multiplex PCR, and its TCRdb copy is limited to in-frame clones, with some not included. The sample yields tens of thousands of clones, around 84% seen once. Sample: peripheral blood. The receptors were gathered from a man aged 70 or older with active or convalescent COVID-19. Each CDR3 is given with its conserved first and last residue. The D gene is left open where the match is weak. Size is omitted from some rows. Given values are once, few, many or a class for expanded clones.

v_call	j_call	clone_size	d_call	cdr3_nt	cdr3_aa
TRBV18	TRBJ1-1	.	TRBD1	TGTGCCAGCTCACCGAACAGGGGTGTTGACACTGAAGCTTTCTTT	CASSPNRGVDTEAFF
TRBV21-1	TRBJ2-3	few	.	TGTGCCAGCGGGTTAGCGGGAGTCACAGATACGCAGTATTTT	CASGLAGVTDTQYF
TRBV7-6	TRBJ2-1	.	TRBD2	TGTGCCAGCAGCTTAGGTGGAGGACTAGTAATCTACAATGAGCAGTTCTTC	CASSLGGGLVIYNEQFF
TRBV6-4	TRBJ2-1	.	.	TGTGCCAGCAGTGACGGAGTACAGCGGACTTTCTTC	CASSDGVQRTFF
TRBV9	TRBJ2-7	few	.	TGTGCCAGCAGCGTAGGGGGAGTCGCCTACGAGCAGTACTTC	CASSVGGVAYEQYF
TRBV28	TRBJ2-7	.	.	TGTGCCAGCAGTCTACGGTCCCCCCACGAGCAGTACTTC	CASSLRSPHEQYF
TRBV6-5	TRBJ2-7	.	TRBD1	TGTGCCAGCACCTGGACAGGGATCTTATCCTACGAGCAGTACTTC	CASTWTGILSYEQYF
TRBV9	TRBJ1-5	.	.	TGTGCCAGCAGCGTAGGGGCAAATAGCAATCAGCCCCAGCATTTT	CASSVGANSNQPQHF
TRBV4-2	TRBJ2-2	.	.	TGTGCCAGCAGCCAAGATCCGGGCGGGGAGCTGTTTTTT	CASSQDPGGELFF
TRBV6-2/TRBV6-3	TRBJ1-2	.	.	TGTGCCAGCAGTCCCCAGGCAGCCCGCCGTGATGGCTACACCTTC	CASSPQAARRDGYTF
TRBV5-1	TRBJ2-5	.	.	TGCGCCAGCAGCTGGAGGAACCAAGAGACCCAGTACTTC	CASSWRNQETQYF
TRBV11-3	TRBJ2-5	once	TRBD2	TGTGCCAGCAGCTATCCGACTAGCGGGAGGAGGGGAGAGACCCAGTACTTC	CASSYPTSGRRGETQYF
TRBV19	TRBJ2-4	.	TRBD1	TGTGCCAGTAAGGGGACAGGGAAAAACATTCAGTACTTC	CASKGTGKNIQYF
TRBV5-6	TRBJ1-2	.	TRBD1	TGTGCCAGCAGCTTTCAGGGGGCTGAGGGCTACACCTTC	CASSFQGAEGYTF
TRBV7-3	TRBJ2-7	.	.	TGTGCCAGCAGCACCCGGACAGCCGGGGTCTGCGAGCAGTACTTC	CASSTRTAGVCEQYF
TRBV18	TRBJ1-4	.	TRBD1	TGTGCCAGCTCATCTGCTCCAGGGACAGGGTCAAAACTGTTTTTT	CASSSAPGTGSKLFF
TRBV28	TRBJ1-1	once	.	TGTGCCAGCAGGCGACGGGGAGCGGACACTGAAGCTTTCTTT	CASRRRGADTEAFF
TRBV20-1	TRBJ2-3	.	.	TGCAGTGCTAGTGGGCAGGTTTTCACAGATACGCAGTATTTT	CSASGQVFTDTQYF
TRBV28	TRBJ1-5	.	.	TGTGCCAGCAACCTCGGGGGAGGGGCAAGCAATCAGCCCCAGCATTTT	CASNLGGGASNQPQHF
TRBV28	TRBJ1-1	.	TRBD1	TGTGCCAGCAGTTCGGCGTACAGGGGATCAGGCACTGAAGCTTTCTTT	CASSSAYRGSGTEAFF
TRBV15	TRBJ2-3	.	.	TGTGCCACCAGCAATTTCCCGTCGGATACGCAGTATTTT	CATSNFPSDTQYF
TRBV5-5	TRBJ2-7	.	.	TGTGCCAGCAGCTTGGCCGGGTCAGATTCCTACGAGCAGTACTTC	CASSLAGSDSYEQYF
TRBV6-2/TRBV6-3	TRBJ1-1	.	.	TGTGCCAGCAGTTACGGAGGGATTCGAACTGAAGCTTTCTTT	CASSYGGIRTEAFF
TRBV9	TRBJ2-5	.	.	TGTGCCAGCAGCGCGCTGACCGGAGAGGGGACCCAGTACTTC	CASSALTGEGTQYF
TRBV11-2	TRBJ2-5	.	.	TGTGCCAGCAGCTTTGAGGTATTGGAGACCCAGTACTTC	CASSFEVLETQYF
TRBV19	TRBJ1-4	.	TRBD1	TGTGCCAGTAGTGTGACAGGGGATCGGAGTGAAAAACTGTTTTTT	CASSVTGDRSEKLFF
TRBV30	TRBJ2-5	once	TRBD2	TGTGCCTGGGGGGGGACTAGCCTTCAAGAGACCCAGTACTTC	CAWGGTSLQETQYF
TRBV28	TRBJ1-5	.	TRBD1	TGTGCCAGCAGTTTGACAGGGACCAATCAGCCCCAGCATTTT	CASSLTGTNQPQHF
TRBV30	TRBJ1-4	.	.	TGTGCCTGGAGTCAGACAGCAACTAATGAAAAACTGTTTTTT	CAWSQTATNEKLFF
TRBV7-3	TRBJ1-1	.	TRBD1	TGTGCCAGCAGCTTAGGGGGACAGCTGAACACTGAAGCTTTCTTT	CASSLGGQLNTEAFF
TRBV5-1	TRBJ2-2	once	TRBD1	TGCGCCAGCAGCTTGCCCCCTCCGACAGGGTACGGGGAGCTGTTTTTT	CASSLPPPTGYGELFF